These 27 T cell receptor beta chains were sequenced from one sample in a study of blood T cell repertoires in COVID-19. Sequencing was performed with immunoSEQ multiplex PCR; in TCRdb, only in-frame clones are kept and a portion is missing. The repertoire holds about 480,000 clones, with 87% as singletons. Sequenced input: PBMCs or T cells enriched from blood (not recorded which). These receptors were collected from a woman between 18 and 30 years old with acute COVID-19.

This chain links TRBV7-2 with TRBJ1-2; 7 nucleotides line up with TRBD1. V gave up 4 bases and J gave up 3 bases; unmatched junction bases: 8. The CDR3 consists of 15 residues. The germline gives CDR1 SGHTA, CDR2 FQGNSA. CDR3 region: CASSSTGAHDYGYTF. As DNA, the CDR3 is TGTGCCAGCAGCTCAACAGGGGCGCATGACTATGGCTACACCTTC.

The CDR3 DNA follows: TGTGCCTGGAAGGCCTCAGGGGATGAAAAACTGTTTTTT. Translation gives CAWKASGDEKLFF. This chain uses TRBV30 with TRBJ1-4, with D tentatively TRBD1 (6 bases). Germline V gene sequence: CDR1 GTSNPN, CDR2 SVGIG (reference sequence). The CDR3 is 13 residues long. With 4 bases removed from V and 6 bases from J, the gap between germline ends came to 12 bases.

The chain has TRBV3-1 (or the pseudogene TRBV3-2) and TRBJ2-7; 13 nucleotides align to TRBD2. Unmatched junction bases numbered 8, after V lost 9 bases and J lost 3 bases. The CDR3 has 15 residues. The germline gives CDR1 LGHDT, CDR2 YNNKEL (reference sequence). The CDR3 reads CASTGTSGDHYEQYF. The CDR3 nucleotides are TGTGCCAGTACGGGGACTAGCGGGGACCACTACGAGCAGTACTTC.

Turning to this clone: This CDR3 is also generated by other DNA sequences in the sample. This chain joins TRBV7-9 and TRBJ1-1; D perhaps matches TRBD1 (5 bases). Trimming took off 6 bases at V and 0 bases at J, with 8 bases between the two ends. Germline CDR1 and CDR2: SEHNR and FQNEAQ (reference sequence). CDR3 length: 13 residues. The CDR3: CASSQTVNTEAFF. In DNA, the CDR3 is TGTGCCAGCAGTCAGACAGTGAACACTGAAGCTTTCTTT.

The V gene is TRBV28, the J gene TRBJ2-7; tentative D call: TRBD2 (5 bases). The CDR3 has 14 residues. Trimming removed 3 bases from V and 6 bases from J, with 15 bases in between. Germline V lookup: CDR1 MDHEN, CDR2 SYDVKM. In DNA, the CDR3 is TGTGCCAGCAGTTTCCGGGATTTAAGTGGCGAGCAGTACTTC. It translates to CASSFRDLSGEQYF.

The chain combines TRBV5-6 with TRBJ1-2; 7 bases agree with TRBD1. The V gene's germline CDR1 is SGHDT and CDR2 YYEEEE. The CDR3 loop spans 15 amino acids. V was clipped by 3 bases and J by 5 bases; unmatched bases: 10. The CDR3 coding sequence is TGTGCCAGCAGCTCGGGACAGATTAAACTATATGGCTACACCTTC. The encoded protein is CASSSGQIKLYGYTF.

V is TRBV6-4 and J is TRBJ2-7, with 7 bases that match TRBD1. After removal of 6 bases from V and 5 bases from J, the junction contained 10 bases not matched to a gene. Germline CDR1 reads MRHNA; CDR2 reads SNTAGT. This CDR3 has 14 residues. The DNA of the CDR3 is TGTGCCAGCAGGGGGACAGTCCGTTGCCACGAGCAGTACTTC. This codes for CASRGTVRCHEQYF.

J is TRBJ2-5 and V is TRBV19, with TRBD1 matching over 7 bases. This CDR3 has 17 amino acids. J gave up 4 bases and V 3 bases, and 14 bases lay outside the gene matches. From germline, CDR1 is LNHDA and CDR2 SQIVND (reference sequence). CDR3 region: CASSIVRQGIRRETQYF. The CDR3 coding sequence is TGTGCCAGTAGTATTGTCCGACAGGGAATAAGGAGAGAGACCCAGTACTTC.

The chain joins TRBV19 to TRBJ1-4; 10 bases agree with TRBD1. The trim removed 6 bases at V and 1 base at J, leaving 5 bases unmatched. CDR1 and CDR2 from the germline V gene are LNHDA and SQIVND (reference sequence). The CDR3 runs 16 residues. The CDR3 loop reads CASRDRGFETNEKLFF. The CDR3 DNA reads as TGTGCCAGTAGGGACAGGGGGTTTGAAACTAATGAAAAACTGTTTTTT.

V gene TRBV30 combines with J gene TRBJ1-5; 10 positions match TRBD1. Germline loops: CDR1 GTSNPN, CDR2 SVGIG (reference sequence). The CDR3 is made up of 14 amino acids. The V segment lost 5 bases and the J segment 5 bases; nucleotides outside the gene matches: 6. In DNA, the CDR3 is TGTGCCTGGGGCCCCGGGACAGGGGATCAGCCCCAGCATTTT. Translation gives CAWGPGTGDQPQHF.

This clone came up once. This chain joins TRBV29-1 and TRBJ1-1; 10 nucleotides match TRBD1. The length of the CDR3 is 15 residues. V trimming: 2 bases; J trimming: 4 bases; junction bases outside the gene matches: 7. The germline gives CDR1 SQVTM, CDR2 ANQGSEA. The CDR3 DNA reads TGCAGCGTTGAATATTTGGGACAGGGGCCCACTGAAGCTTTCTTT. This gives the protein CSVEYLGQGPTEAFF.

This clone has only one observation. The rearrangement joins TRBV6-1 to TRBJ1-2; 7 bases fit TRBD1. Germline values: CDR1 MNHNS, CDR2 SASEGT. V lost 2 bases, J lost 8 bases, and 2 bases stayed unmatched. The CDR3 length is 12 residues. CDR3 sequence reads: CASSENRGGYTF. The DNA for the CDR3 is TGTGCCAGCAGTGAAAACAGGGGAGGCTACACCTTC.

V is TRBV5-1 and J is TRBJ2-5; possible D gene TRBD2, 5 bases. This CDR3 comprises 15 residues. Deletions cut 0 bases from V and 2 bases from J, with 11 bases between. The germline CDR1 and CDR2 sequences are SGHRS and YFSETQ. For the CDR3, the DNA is TGCGCCAGCAGCTTGGAAGCGGCGGTTCAAGAGACCCAGTACTTC. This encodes CASSLEAAVQETQYF.

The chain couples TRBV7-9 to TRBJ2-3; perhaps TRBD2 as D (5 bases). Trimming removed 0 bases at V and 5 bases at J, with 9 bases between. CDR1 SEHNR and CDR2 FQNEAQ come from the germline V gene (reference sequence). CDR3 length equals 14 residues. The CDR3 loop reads CASSLAGARDTQYF. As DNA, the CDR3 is TGTGCCAGCAGCTTAGCGGGAGCTCGAGATACGCAGTATTTT.

The CDR3 DNA reads TGTGCCAGCAGCCAAGATAGTAGGGGATACTCTGGGGCCAACGTCCTGACTTTC. Protein sequence: CASSQDSRGYSGANVLTF. This chain joins TRBV4-2 and TRBJ2-6; TRBD1 might be the D (5 bases). CDR3 length: 18 amino acids. Looked up from germline, CDR1 is LGHNA and CDR2 is YNFKEQ. V was trimmed by 0 bases and J by 0 bases, leaving 12 bases between them.

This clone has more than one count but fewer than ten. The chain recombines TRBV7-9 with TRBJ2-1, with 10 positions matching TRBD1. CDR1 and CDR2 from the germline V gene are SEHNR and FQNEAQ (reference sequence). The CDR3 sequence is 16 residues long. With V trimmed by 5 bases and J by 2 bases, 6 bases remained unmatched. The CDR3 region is CASSPRDRGTYNEQFF. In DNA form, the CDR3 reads TGTGCCAGCAGCCCCCGGGACAGGGGCACCTACAATGAGCAGTTCTTC. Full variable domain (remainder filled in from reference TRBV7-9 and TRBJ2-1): DTGVSQNPRHKITKRGQNVTFRCDPISEHNRLYWYRQTLGQGPEFLTYFQNEAQLEKSRLLSDRFSAERPKGSFSTLEIQRTEQGDSAMYLCASSPRDRGTYNEQFFGPGTRLTVL.

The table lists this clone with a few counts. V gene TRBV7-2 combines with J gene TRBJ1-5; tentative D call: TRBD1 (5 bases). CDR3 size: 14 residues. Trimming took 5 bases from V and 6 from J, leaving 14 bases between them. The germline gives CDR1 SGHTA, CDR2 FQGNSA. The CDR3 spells CASSHRTNSQPQHF. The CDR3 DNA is TGTGCCAGCAGCCATCGGACAAACAGTCAGCCCCAGCATTTT.

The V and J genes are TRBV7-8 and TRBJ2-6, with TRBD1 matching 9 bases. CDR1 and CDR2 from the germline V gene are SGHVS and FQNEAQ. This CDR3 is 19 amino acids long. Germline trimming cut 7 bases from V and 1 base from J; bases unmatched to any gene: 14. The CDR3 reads CASTSLSGTGMSGANVLTF. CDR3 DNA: TGTGCCAGCACCTCATTAAGCGGGACAGGGATGTCTGGGGCCAACGTCCTGACTTTC.

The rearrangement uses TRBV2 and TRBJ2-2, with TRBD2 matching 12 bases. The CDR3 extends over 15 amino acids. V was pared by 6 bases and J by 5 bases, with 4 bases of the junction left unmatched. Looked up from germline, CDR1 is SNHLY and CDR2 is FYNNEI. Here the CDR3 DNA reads TGTGCCAGCAGGAACGGACTAGCGGGAACCGGGGAGCTGTTTTTT. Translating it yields CASRNGLAGTGELFF.

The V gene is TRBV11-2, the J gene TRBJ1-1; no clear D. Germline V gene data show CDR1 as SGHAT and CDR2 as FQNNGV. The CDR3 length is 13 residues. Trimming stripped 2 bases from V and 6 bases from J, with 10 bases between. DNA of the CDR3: TGTGCCAGCAGCTTAACCCAGGTACCTGAAGCTTTCTTT. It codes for CASSLTQVPEAFF.

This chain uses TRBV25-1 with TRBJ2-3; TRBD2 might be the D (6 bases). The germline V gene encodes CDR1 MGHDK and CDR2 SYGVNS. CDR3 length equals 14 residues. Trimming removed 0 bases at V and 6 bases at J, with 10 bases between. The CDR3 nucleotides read TGTGCCAGCAGTGAATATCTCGGGAGCGATACGCAGTATTTT. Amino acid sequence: CASSEYLGSDTQYF. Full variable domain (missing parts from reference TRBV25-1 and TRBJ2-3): EADIYQTPRYLVIGTGKKITLECSQTMGHDKMYWYQQDPGMELHLIHYSYGVNSTEKGDLSSESTVSRIRTEHFPLTLESARPSHTSQYLCASSEYLGSDTQYFGPGTRLTVL.

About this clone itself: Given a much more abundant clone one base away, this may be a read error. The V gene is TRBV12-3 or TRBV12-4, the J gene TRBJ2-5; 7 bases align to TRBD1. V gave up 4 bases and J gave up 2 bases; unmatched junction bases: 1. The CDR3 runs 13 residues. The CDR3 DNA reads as TGTGCCAGCAGTTCGGGACAGCAAGAGACCCAGTACTTC. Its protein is CASSSGQQETQYF.

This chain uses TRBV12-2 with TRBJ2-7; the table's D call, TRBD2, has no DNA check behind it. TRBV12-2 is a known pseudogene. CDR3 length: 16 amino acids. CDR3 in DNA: TGTGCAAGTCGCAAAAGGACTAGCGGGATCCCCTACGAGCAGTACTTC. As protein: CASRKRTSGIPYEQYF.

CDR3 amino acids: CASSPLPRQGANVMGSPLHF. Written as DNA, the CDR3 is TGTGCCAGTAGTCCACTACCCCGACAGGGAGCAAACGTTATGGGGTCACCCCTCCACTTT. The chain has TRBV19 and TRBJ1-6; TRBD1 agrees at 7 bases. This CDR3 comprises 20 residues. Trimming cost V 5 bases and J 10 bases; bases outside gene matches: 26. Germline CDR1 and CDR2: LNHDA and SQIVND (reference sequence).

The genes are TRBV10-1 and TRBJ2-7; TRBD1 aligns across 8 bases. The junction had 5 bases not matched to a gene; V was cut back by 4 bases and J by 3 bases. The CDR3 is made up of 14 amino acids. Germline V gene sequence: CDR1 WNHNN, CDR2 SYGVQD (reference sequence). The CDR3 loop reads CASSAGQGLYEQYF. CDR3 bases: TGCGCCAGCAGTGCCGGACAGGGCCTCTACGAGCAGTACTTC.

The DNA for the CDR3 is TGTGCCAGCAGCGTGACTAGCGGGTTAAACATTCAGTACTTC. Translating gives CASSVTSGLNIQYF. The genes are TRBV7-8 and TRBJ2-4; 10 nucleotides line up with TRBD2. V lost 5 bases and J lost 6; bases outside the gene matches: 4. CDR3 length equals 14 residues. CDR1 is SGHVS and CDR2 is FQNEAQ in the germline V gene.

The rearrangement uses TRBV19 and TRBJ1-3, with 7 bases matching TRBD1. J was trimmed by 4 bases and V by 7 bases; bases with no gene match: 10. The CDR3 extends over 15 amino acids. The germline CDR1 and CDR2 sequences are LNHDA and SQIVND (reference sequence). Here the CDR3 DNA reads TGTGCCAGTAAAGGGGGCGAGGTCGGAGGAAACACCATATATTTT. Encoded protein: CASKGGEVGGNTIYF.